Below are 2 T cell receptor beta chains sequenced from a single sample in a study of T cells in Graves' hyperthyroidism and ophthalmopathy. Using RNA transcripts as the source, TCR beta CDR3 regions were amplified. The HTBI primer set served for first-round RT-PCR of the TCR CDR3. TCRdb re-called the multiplex PCR reads through MiXCR, storing one row per CDR3 protein. This sample has a few hundred thousand distinct CDR3 sequences, with around 14% found just once. The sample taken for sequencing was blood. These receptor sequences come from a woman in her 30s with Graves' hyperthyroidism.

This clonotype showed up many times. The V and J genes are TRBV7-2 and TRBJ2-7; 8 bases align to TRBD2. Germline V CDR1 and CDR2: SGHTA, FQGNSA. With 5 bases clipped from V and 5 bases from J, the junction kept 11 bases outside the gene matches. The CDR3 loop spans 15 amino acids. Here the CDR3 reads CASSASGTSVHEQYF. The CDR3 DNA follows: TGTGCCAGCAGCGCATCCGGGACTAGTGTCCACGAGCAGTACTTC.

On this clonotype itself: A much larger clone lies one base from this, so it may be a read error. The chain links TRBV20-1 to TRBJ2-7, with TRBD2 matching 13 bases. The CDR3 runs 18 residues. Per the germline V gene, CDR1 is DFQATT and CDR2 is SNEGSKA (reference sequence). With 6 bases clipped from V and 1 base from J, the junction kept 15 bases outside the gene matches. Here the CDR3 reads CSAGPLAGGGVKSYEQYF. The CDR3, as DNA: TGCAGTGCAGGCCCACTAGCGGGAGGGGGTGTGAAATCCTACGAGCAGTACTTC.